The 22 T cell receptor beta chains listed next were all sequenced from one sample in a study of CD8+ T cells in alopecia areata. Following extraction, RNA underwent reverse transcription to cDNA, which served as the sequencing template. The table came from immunoSEQ multiplex PCR; TCRdb's copy has only in-frame clones and leaves some out. The table has 150,000 to 200,000 clones, roughly 60% seen once. Sequenced: CD4+ T cells sorted from blood. The origin of the receptors is a human donor in good health.

This clone was detected only a few times. The genes are TRBV10-2 and TRBJ2-1; TRBD1 agrees at 8 bases. The germline V gene has CDR1 WSHSY and CDR2 SAAADI. This CDR3 spans 12 amino acids. V dropped 4 bases and J dropped 8; count of bases not matched to a gene: 1. CDR3 in amino acids: CASSATGDEQFF. DNA of the CDR3: TGCGCCAGCAGTGCGACAGGGGATGAGCAGTTCTTC.

This clone was counted only a few times. The chain joins TRBV28 to TRBJ2-5; TRBD1 is a possible D gene (6 bases). This CDR3 region has 14 residues. V was cut by 7 bases and J by 5 bases, with 17 bases left in between. Germline CDR1 is MDHEN and CDR2 is SYDVKM. CDR3 sequence: CASMGTLNKETQYF. The CDR3, as DNA: TGTGCCAGCATGGGGACACTTAACAAGGAGACCCAGTACTTC.

This clone has just a few counts. The chain has TRBV2 and TRBJ2-7, with D perhaps matching TRBD2 (5 bases). Germline V CDR1 and CDR2: SNHLY, FYNNEI. Trimming pared 6 bases from V and 3 bases from J, leaving 15 bases between. This CDR3 region has 14 residues. CDR3 DNA sequence: TGTGCCAGCAGCCAGACTGAGACTAACTACGAGCAGTACTTC. Amino acids: CASSQTETNYEQYF.

The rearrangement uses TRBV30 and TRBJ1-5, with D tentatively TRBD1 (5 bases). The V gene lost 3 bases and the J gene lost 2 bases, with 11 bases spanning the gap. CDR1 and CDR2 from the germline V gene are GTSNPN and SVGIG (reference sequence). The CDR3 sequence is 14 residues long. The CDR3 here is CAWSPGPGNQPQHF. For the CDR3, the DNA is TGTGCCTGGAGCCCGGGACCCGGCAATCAGCCCCAGCATTTT.

This chain connects TRBV29-1 to TRBJ1-1, with a possible D match to TRBD1 (5 bases). Germline CDR1 and CDR2: SQVTM and ANQGSEA. The CDR3 runs 10 residues. V lost 6 bases and J 14 bases, leaving 16 bases between the germline ends. CDR3 protein: CSVGDGRLFF. CDR3 DNA: TGCAGCGTCGGGGACGGTCGCCTCTTCTTT.

The chain is built from TRBV2 and TRBJ2-2, with D unresolved. V was clipped by 3 bases and J by 5 bases, with 7 bases between them. Germline CDR1 SNHLY, CDR2 FYNNEI. The CDR3 consists of 13 residues. The CDR3 nucleotides read TGTGCCAGCAGTGACAGGATAACCGGGGAGCTGTTTTTT. Translation gives CASSDRITGELFF.

This clone was found a few times. The junction and the germline gene differ at one end; a read error may be behind it. The rearrangement uses TRBV29-1 and TRBJ1-1; 9 bases fit TRBD1. Per the germline V gene, CDR1 is SQVTM and CDR2 is ANQGSEA. There are 15 residues in the CDR3. CDR3 nucleotides: TGCAGCGTTGGACGGACAGGGGCGCCGAACCCTGAAGCTTTCTTT. Residues: CSVGRTGAPNPEAFF.

The chain combines TRBV7-9 with TRBJ1-5, with a tentative D call TRBD1 (5 bases). This CDR3 contains 14 residues. The germline CDR1 and CDR2 sequences are SEHNR and FQNEAQ (reference sequence). V was clipped by 8 bases and J by 1 base, with 12 bases between them. The CDR3: CASGGTLSNQPQHF. The CDR3 nucleotides are TGTGCCAGCGGGGGGACGTTGAGCAATCAGCCCCAGCATTTT.

The V gene is TRBV2, the J gene TRBJ2-4, with unresolved D. V dropped 8 bases and J dropped 0 bases, with 8 bases sitting between them. This CDR3 is 13 amino acids long. The germline V gene encodes CDR1 SNHLY and CDR2 FYNNEI. In nucleotides, the CDR3 is TGTGCCAGCTTTGGAATAGCCAAAAACATTCAGTACTTC. This codes for CASFGIAKNIQYF.

This clone was seen only a few times. The chain is built from TRBV11-2 and TRBJ1-5; no reliable D call. Per the germline V gene, CDR1 is SGHAT and CDR2 is FQNNGV. Between the trimmed V and J ends, which lost 7 bases and 6 bases, there was a span of 16 bases. The CDR3 has 14 residues. CDR3 nucleotide sequence: TGTGCCAGCATCCTTGTCGGGGATAGTCAGCCCCAGCATTTT. It yields the protein CASILVGDSQPQHF.

The chain recombines TRBV19 with TRBJ1-5; perhaps TRBD1 as D (6 bases). V shed 5 bases and J shed 6 bases, with 14 bases lying between them. The CDR3 length is 14 residues. The germline CDR1 and CDR2 sequences are LNHDA and SQIVND (reference sequence). CDR3 nucleotide sequence: TGTGCCAGTAGTCCCCTGGGGGCGCCTCAGCCCCAGCATTTT. It encodes CASSPLGAPQPQHF.

The rearrangement links TRBV4-1 to TRBJ2-1; 9 nucleotides line up with TRBD2. The CDR3 has 17 amino acids. Germline V gives CDR1 MGHRA, CDR2 YSYEKL. J gave up 7 bases and V 2 bases, and 12 bases lay outside the gene matches. This chain's CDR3 is CASSQLLAGGSRNEQFF. The CDR3 DNA follows: TGCGCCAGCAGCCAACTCTTGGCGGGAGGGTCAAGGAATGAGCAGTTCTTC.

The rearrangement joins TRBV4-1 to TRBJ1-2, with 8 nucleotides matching TRBD1. The CDR3 totals 17 residues. V shed 0 bases, J shed 2 bases, and the junction held 8 bases outside the gene matches. Germline assignment: CDR1 MGHRA and CDR2 YSYEKL. For the CDR3, the DNA is TGCGCCAGCAGCCAAGAACAGGGGGATCTTTGGAACTATGGCTACACCTTC. Translating gives CASSQEQGDLWNYGYTF.

The V and J genes are TRBV10-3 and TRBJ1-2; 8 nucleotides align to TRBD1. The CDR3 runs to 14 residues. V shed 0 bases, J shed 8 bases, and the junction held 5 bases outside the gene matches. Germline values: CDR1 ENHRY, CDR2 SYGVKD. The CDR3, as DNA: TGTGCCATCAGTGAGTCGGGGACAGGTCAGGGCTACACCTTC. Its protein product is CAISESGTGQGYTF.

The chain joins TRBV10-2 to TRBJ2-1, with 10 bases that match TRBD2. V shed 7 bases, J shed 8 bases, and the junction held 5 bases outside the gene matches. Germline CDR1 and CDR2: WSHSY and SAAADI. The CDR3 spans 13 residues. The CDR3 nucleotides read TGCGCCAGCAAAGCAGCGGGAGGGTATGAGCAGTTCTTC. Translation gives CASKAAGGYEQFF.

The V call is TRBV2, the J call TRBJ2-3; D gene ambiguous. The CDR3 is 13 residues long. V was pared by 4 bases and J by 0 bases, with 5 bases between. Germline assignment: CDR1 SNHLY and CDR2 FYNNEI. The CDR3 spells CASSVRSTDTQYF. CDR3 in DNA: TGTGCCAGCAGTGTAAGGAGCACAGATACGCAGTATTTT.

The chain joins TRBV25-1 to TRBJ2-5; TRBD1 might be the D (6 bases). In germline, CDR1 is MGHDK, CDR2 SYGVNS. The CDR3 sequence is 16 residues long. V lost 4 bases to trimming and J lost 5 bases, with 20 bases between them. The CDR3 DNA sequence: TGTGCCAGCAGTGGAGGGGGACAATTGACGGAGGAGACCCAGTACTTC. This translates into CASSGGGQLTEETQYF. Full variable domain (remainder filled in from reference TRBV25-1 and TRBJ2-5): EADIYQTPRYLVIGTGKKITLECSQTMGHDKMYWYQQDPGMELHLIHYSYGVNSTEKGDLSSESTVSRIRTEHFPLTLESARPSHTSQYLCASSGGGQLTEETQYFGPGTRLLVL.

The chain couples TRBV15 to TRBJ2-2; 7 bases fit TRBD2. J gave up 7 bases and V 8 bases, and 7 bases lay outside the gene matches. This CDR3 region has 13 residues. Germline values: CDR1 LNHNV, CDR2 YYDKDF (reference sequence). The CDR3 reads CATSAGRFGELFF. CDR3 nucleotide sequence: TGTGCCACCTCAGCGGGGCGGTTCGGGGAGCTGTTTTTT.

This clone showed up just a few times. The chain uses TRBV28 and TRBJ2-7, with D tentatively TRBD2 (5 bases). CDR1 and CDR2 (germline): MDHEN, SYDVKM. V shed 5 bases and J shed 3 bases, with 11 bases lying between them. This CDR3 has 13 residues. CDR3 DNA: TGTGCCAGCAGTGAGAGGACTCACTACGAGCAGTACTTC. Translating gives CASSERTHYEQYF.

Concerning this clone itself: Other DNA variants within this sample encode the same CDR3. The rearrangement joins TRBV6-4 to TRBJ2-1; D is undetermined. Germline-derived CDR1 and CDR2 are MRHNA and SNTAGT. The CDR3 consists of 14 residues. Between the trimmed V and J ends, which lost 2 bases and 0 bases, there was a span of 5 bases. Written as DNA, the CDR3 is TGTGCCAGCAGTGACGGCAGCTCCTACAATGAGCAGTTCTTC. Amino acid sequence: CASSDGSSYNEQFF.

This chain connects TRBV29-1 to TRBJ2-1, with 11 bases fitting TRBD2. CDR3 length: 15 amino acids. Germline V gene data show CDR1 as SQVTM and CDR2 as ANQGSEA. With 7 bases clipped from V and 8 bases from J, the junction kept 13 bases outside the gene matches. CDR3 sequence: CSGRLAGIQGDEQFF. CDR3 DNA sequence: TGCAGCGGTAGACTAGCGGGGATTCAAGGCGATGAGCAGTTCTTC.

The chain uses TRBV7-2 and TRBJ2-1; the D is unclear. CDR3 length: 14 residues. Germline V gene data show CDR1 as SGHTA and CDR2 as FQGNSA. Trimming stripped 5 bases from V and 2 bases from J, with 10 bases between. CDR3 amino acids: CASSLMGTYNEQFF. CDR3 bases: TGTGCCAGCAGCCTAATGGGGACCTACAATGAGCAGTTCTTC.